This T cell receptor beta chain was identified in a study of early stage breast cancer tumors (dated by TCRdb to the late 2010s). At the level of the whole study: Of the roughly 17 invasive breast tumors, 12 to 13 were found to be estrogen receptor-positive, progesterone receptor-positive and HER2-negative. Of the roughly 12 ER+/PR+/HER2- tumors, eight were classified as invasive ductal carcinomas and four as invasive lobular carcinomas. On average, each sample got 7.5 to 10-fold read coverage. The samples as a whole yielded approximately 3,000,000 detected templates, corresponding to 850,000 to 1,400,000 unique clonotypes.

To note about this clone: This clone's antigen is unknown. Base qualities are not recorded, but no much larger clone differs from it by a single base.

The study profiled bulk TCR beta-chain repertoires in matched peripheral blood, tumor and adjacent normal breast tissue taken from fewer than 20 patients with early-stage breast cancer. Before surgery, roughly 5-11 mL of whole blood was collected in EDTA tubes and processed within 2 hours. Peripheral blood mononuclear cells were isolated by Ficoll-Paque centrifugation in SepMate-50 tubes. PBMCs were cryopreserved in aliquots of roughly 1.9 to 4.5 million cells in approximately 90% FBS with around 10% DMSO and kept in liquid nitrogen. Genomic DNA was extracted with the Qiagen AllPrep DNA/RNA Mini kit. V loses 6 bases of germline sequence and J loses 5 bases, and the interval between the two ends is 10 bases. The CDR3 runs 12 residues from the cysteine to the phenylalanine. Only the CDR3 DNA is retained, 36 bases long and in frame from the first base. Taken from the germline V gene, the CDR1 and CDR2 loops are MNHEY and SVGAGI.

Each sample was amplified as two independent genomic DNA replicates: roughly 0.5 ug for blood and roughly 1.4 ug for tumor or normal breast. Following the manufacturer's instructions, the ImmunoSeq Intro kit was used to carry out TCRB sequencing on genomic DNA. Multiplex PCR was run for around 30 cycles using proprietary primers and spike-in control sequences for absolute quantification. Single-end 150-bp reads were used to sequence an 87-bp fragment spanning the CDR3 and the flanking V and J genes. Each lane of an Illumina MiSeq using version 3.0 chemistry carried seven multiplexed samples, with two replicates per sample. As for the original processing: Raw data were processed with the vendor's proprietary pipeline, and both replicates were merged into a single result per sample. A clonotype was defined as productive rearrangements that share the same V-gene family, CDR3 amino acid sequence and J-gene segment. Clonality was calculated as 1 minus the normalized Shannon entropy (Pielou evenness) of TCRB abundances. T cell density was estimated by dividing total templates by the number of input cells inferred from the DNA input amount. Recon was used with default parameters to estimate total repertoire diversity and clonality. Clonotypes with over 0.1% abundance in tumor and at least 32-fold higher abundance in tumor than in normal breast were defined as tumor-enriched. Entries here come from immuneACCESS through TCRdb and include only in-frame sequences with V and J called. Some clones fail to appear in such tables; in the studies checked, an unresolved V gene covers under half of the shortfall, and the cause of the remainder is unknown. Clonal size and the V and J genes are those of that table, whereas D and trimming came from the DNA. In this sample the table shows fewer than 35,000 clones, 72% of which occur a single time. The top ten clones comprise 33% of the sample.

The research as a whole found: Approximately 2.5-fold higher T cell density and higher clonality were observed in tumors than in adjacent normal breast tissue. Chain pairing and functional markers such as CD4, CD8 and FOXP3 were missed by bulk genomic DNA sequencing of unsorted cells. Greater similarity was observed between blood and normal breast repertoires than between blood and tumor repertoires, and tumor was distinguished from normal in most of the 16 patients when each tissue was compared with blood. The small cohort size prevented analysis by tumor subtype. Enriched TCRB sequences shared across patients were found to be mostly commonly generated sequences that were unlikely to play an important role in the tumor microenvironment.

This TCR derives from a person aged 50 to 59 with breast cancer. The sample was blood. This receptor chain uses TRBV6-5 and TRBJ1-2; tentative D gene TRBD1, with 5 bases matching. CDR3 region: CASRQGSYGYTF. DNA sequence: TGTGCCAGCAGGCAGGGAAGTTATGGCTACACCTTC.